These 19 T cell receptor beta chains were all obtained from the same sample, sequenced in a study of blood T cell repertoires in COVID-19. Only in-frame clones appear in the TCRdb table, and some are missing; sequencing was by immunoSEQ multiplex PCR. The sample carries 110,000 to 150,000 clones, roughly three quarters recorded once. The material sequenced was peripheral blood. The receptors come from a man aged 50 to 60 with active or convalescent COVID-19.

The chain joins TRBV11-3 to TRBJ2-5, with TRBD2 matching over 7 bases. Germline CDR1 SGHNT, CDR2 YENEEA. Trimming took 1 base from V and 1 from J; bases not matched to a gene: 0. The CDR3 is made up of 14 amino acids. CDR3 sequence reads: CASSLGGGQETQYF. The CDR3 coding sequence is TGTGCCAGCAGCTTAGGGGGGGGCCAAGAGACCCAGTACTTC.

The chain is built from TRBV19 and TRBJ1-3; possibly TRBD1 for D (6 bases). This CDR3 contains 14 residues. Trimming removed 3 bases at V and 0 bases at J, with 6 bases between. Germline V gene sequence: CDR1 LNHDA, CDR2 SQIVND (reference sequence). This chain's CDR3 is CASSMDSSGNTIYF. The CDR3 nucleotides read TGTGCCAGTAGTATGGACAGCTCTGGAAACACCATATATTTT.

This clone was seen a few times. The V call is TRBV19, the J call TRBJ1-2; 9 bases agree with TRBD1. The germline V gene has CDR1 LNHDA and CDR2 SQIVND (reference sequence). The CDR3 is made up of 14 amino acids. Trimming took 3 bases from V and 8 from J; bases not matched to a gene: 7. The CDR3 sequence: CASSMGDRDRGYTF. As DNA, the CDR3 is TGTGCCAGTAGTATGGGGGACAGGGATCGGGGCTACACCTTC.

The CDR3 loop is CASSLTPGQGNYGYTF. The CDR3 DNA reads TGTGCCAGCAGTTTAACACCGGGACAGGGGAACTATGGCTACACCTTC. J is TRBJ1-2 and V is TRBV27, with 10 nucleotides matching TRBD1. CDR1 and CDR2 (germline): MNHEY, SMNVEV (reference sequence). Trimming took 2 bases from V and 2 from J; bases not matched to a gene: 5. The CDR3 is 16 residues long.

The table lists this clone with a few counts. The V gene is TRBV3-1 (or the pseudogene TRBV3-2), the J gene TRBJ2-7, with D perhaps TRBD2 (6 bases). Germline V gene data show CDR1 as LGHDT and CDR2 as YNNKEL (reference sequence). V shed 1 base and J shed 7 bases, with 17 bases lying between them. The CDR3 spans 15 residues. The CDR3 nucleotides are TGTGCCAGCAGCCAAGTAACGGGCCTAGCGCGAGAGCAGTACTTC. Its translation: CASSQVTGLAREQYF.

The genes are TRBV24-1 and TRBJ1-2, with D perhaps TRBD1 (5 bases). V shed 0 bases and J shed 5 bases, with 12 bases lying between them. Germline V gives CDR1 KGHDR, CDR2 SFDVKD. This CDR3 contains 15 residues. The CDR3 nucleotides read TGTGCCACCAGTGATTTGCACGGGGGGGAGTATGGCTACACCTTC. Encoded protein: CATSDLHGGEYGYTF.

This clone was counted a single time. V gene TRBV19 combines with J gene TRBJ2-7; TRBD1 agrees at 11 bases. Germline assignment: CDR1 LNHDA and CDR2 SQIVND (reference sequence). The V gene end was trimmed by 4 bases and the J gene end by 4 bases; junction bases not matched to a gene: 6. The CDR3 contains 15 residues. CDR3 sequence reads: CASSTRTGGRYEQYF. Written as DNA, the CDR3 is TGTGCCAGTAGTACCAGGACAGGGGGCCGGTACGAGCAGTACTTC. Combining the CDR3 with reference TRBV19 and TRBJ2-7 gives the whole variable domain DGGITQSPKYLFRKEGQNVTLSCEQNLNHDAMYWYRQDPGQGLRLIYYSQIVNDFQKGDIAEGYSVSREKKESFPLTVTSAQKNPTAFYLCASSTRTGGRYEQYFGPGTRLTVT.

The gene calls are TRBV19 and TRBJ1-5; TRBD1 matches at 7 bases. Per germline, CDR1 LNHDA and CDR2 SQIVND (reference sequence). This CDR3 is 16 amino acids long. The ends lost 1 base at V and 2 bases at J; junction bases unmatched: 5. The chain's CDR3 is CASSIAQGEGNQPQHF. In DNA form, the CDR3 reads TGTGCCAGTAGTATAGCCCAGGGGGAGGGCAATCAGCCCCAGCATTTT.

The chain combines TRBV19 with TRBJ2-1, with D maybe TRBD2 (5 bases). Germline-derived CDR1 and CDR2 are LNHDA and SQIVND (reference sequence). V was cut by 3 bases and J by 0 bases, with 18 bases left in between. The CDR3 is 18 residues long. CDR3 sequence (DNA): TGTGCCAGTAGTATCCCCCCTAGCTTTTTAAGCTCCTACAATGAGCAGTTCTTC. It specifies CASSIPPSFLSSYNEQFF.

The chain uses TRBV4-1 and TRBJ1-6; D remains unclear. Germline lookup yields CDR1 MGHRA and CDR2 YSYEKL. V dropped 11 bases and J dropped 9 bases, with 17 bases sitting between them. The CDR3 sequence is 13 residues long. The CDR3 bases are TGCGCCTCCGGGCCGCCAGCGGGTTCACCCCTCCACTTT. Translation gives CASGPPAGSPLHF.

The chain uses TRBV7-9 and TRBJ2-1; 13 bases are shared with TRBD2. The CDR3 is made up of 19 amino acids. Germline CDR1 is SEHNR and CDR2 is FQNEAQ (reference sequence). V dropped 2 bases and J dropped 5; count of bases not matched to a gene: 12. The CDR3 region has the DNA TGTGCCAGCAGCTTATTCCCTATCGAGACTAGCGGGAGGCACAATGAGCAGTTCTTC. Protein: CASSLFPIETSGRHNEQFF.

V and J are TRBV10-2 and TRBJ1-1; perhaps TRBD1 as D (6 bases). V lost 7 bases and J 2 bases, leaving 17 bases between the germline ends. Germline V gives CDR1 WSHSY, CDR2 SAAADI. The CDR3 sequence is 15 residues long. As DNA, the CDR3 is TGCGCCAGCACCTTCCCAGGGGAAGCTAACACTGAAGCTTTCTTT. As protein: CASTFPGEANTEAFF.

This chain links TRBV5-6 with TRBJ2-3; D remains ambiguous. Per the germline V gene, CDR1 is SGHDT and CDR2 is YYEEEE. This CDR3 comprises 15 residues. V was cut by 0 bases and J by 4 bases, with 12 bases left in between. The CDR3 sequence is CASSLVAVSADTQYF. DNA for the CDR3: TGTGCCAGCAGCTTGGTCGCAGTATCCGCAGATACGCAGTATTTT.

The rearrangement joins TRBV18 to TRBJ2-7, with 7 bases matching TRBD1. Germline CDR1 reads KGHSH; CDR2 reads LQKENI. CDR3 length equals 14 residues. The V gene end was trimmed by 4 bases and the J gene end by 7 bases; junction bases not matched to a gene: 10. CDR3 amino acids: CASSLTTGAWEQYF. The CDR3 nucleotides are TGTGCCAGCTCACTTACAACAGGGGCGTGGGAGCAGTACTTC.

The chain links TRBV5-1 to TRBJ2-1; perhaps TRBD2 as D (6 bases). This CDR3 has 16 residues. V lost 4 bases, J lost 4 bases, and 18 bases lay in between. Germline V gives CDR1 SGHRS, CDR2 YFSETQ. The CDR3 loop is CASSGASVSNYNEQFF. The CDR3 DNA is TGCGCCAGCAGCGGTGCTAGCGTATCTAATTACAATGAGCAGTTCTTC.

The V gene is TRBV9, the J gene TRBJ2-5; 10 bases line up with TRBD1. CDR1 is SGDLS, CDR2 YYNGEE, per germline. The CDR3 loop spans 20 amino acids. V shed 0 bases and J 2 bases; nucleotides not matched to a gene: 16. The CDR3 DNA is TGTGCCAGCAGCGTAGACCTCCCAGGGACAGGGGTCGCCCTACAAGAGACCCAGTACTTC. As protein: CASSVDLPGTGVALQETQYF.

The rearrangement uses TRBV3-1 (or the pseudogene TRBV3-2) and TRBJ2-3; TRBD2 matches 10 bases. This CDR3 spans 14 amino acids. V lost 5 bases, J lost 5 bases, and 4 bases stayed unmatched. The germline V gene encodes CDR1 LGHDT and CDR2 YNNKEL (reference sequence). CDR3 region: CASSTSGRVDTQYF. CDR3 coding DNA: TGTGCCAGCAGCACCAGCGGGAGGGTAGATACGCAGTATTTT.

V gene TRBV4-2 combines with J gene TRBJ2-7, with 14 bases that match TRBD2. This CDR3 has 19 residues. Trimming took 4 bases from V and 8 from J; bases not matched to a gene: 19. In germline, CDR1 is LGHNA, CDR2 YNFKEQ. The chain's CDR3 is CASSPTTTKTSGGDGKQYF. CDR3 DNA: TGTGCCAGCAGCCCAACAACGACTAAGACTAGCGGGGGGGACGGGAAGCAGTACTTC.

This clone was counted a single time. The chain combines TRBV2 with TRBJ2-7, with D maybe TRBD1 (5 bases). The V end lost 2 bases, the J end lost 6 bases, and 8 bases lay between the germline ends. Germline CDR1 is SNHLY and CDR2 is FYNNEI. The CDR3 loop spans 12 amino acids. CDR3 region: CASSEFRVEQYF. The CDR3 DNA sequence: TGTGCCAGCAGTGAATTCAGGGTCGAGCAGTACTTC.